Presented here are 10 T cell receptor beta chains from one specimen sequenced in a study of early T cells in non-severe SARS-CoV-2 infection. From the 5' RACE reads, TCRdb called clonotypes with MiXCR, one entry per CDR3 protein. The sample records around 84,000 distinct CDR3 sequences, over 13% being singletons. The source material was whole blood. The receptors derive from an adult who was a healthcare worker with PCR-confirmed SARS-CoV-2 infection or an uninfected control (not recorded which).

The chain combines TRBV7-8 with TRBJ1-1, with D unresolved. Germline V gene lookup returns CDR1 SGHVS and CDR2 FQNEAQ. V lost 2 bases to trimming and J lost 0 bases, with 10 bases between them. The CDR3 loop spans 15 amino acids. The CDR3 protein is CASSLFPNMNTEAFF. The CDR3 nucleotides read TGTGCCAGCAGCTTATTCCCCAATATGAACACTGAAGCTTTCTTT.

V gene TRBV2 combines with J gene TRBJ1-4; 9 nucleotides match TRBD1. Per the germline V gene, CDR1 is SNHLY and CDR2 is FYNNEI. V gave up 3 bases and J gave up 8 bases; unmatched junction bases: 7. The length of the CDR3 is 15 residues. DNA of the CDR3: TGTGCCAGCAGTGATCCCCGGACAGGGGTCGAAAAACTGTTTTTT. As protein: CASSDPRTGVEKLFF.

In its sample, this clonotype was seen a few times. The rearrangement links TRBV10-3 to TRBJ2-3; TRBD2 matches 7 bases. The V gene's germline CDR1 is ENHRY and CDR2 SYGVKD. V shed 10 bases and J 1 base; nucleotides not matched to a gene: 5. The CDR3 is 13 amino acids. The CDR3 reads CASNLAGTDTQYF. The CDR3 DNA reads TGTGCCAGTAACCTAGCGGGCACAGATACGCAGTATTTT.

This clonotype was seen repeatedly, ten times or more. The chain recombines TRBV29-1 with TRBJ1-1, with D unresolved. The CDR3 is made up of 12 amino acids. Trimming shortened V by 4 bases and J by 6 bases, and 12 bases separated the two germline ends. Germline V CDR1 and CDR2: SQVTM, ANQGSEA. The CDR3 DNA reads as TGCAGCGTTGTTTTGGGTATGGCTGAAGCTTTCTTT. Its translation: CSVVLGMAEAFF.

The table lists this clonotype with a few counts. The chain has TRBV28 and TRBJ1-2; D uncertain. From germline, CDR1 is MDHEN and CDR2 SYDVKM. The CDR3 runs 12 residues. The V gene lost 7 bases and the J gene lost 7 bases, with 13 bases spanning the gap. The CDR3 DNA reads TGTGCCAGCACCCCCGGGTCAAGTGGCTACACCTTC. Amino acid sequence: CASTPGSSGYTF.

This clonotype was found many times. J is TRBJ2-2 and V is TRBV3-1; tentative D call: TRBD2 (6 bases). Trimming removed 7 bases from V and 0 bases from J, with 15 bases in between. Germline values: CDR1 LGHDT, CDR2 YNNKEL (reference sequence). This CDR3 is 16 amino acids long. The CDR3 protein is CASTSPWGANTGELFF. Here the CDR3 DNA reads TGTGCCAGCACCTCCCCGTGGGGGGCGAACACCGGGGAGCTGTTTTTT.

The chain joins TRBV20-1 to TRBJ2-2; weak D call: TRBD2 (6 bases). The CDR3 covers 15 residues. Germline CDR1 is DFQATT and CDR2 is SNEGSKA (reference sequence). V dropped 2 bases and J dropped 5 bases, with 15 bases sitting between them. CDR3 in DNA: TGCAGTGCTAGAACCCCGGGAGAACGGACCGGGGAGCTGTTTTTT. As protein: CSARTPGERTGELFF.

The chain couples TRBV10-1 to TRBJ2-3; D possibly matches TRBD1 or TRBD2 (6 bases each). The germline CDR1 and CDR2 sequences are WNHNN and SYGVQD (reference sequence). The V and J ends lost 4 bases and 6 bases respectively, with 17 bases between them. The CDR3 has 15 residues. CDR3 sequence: CASSARDIGGDTQYF. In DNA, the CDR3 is TGCGCCAGCAGTGCCCGGGACATAGGAGGGGATACGCAGTATTTT.

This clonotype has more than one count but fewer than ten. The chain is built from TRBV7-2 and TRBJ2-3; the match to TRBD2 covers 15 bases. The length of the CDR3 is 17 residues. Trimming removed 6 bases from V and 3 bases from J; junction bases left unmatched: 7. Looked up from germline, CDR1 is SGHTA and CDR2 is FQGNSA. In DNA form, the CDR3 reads TGTGCCAGCAGTGATGGACTAGCGGGAGGGTGGACAGATACGCAGTATTTT. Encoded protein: CASSDGLAGGWTDTQYF.

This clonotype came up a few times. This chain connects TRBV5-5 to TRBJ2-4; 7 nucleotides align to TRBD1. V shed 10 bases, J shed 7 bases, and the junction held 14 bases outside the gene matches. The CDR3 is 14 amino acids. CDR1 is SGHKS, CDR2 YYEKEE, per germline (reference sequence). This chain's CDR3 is CASQGRQGTNIQYF. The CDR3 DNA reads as TGTGCCTCCCAGGGCCGACAGGGAACGAACATTCAGTACTTC.